Included here is one T cell receptor beta chain sequence, with context. The antigen remains unidentified. J lost 8 bases, V lost 11 bases, and 11 bases had no gene match. Germline lookup yields CDR1 ENHRY and CDR2 SYGVKD. The CDR3 extends over 13 amino acids. These data originate in a study of cytomegalovirus exposure and HLA in healthy donors. Use of 60 Vbeta and 13 Jbeta primers characterized the PCR. Sequenced by immunoSEQ multiplex PCR; TCRdb stores in-frame clones only, minus some. The sample includes more than 110,000 clones, 80% seen only once; the top ten take over 2%. Whole-study findings and limits: The authors reported that TCR beta sequences could predict HLA-A and HLA-B alleles. These predictions were accurate for most subjects in the first cohort. In a later analysis, compared with equally common non-associated chains, HLA-associated beta chains were more expanded. The study put 150 or so TCR beta chains on its list as cytomegalovirus-associated.

Unrecorded immune exposure was likely among donors, who were nominally healthy when sampled. Sequencing was performed on PBMCs. V usage is TRBV10-3 and J usage is TRBJ1-4; 7 bases align to TRBD1. This sequence originates from a middle-aged man in good health and CMV-seronegative. This chain's CDR3 is CAVGQEGSEKLFF. In DNA, the CDR3 is TGTGCCGTTGGACAGGAGGGTAGCGAAAAACTGTTTTTT.